A single sample is the source of the 26 T cell receptor beta chains below, sequenced in a study of cytomegalovirus exposure and HLA in healthy donors. It was with 60 Vbeta and 13 Jbeta primers that the PCR ran. Measured with immunoSEQ multiplex PCR; TCRdb has only the in-frame clones, and not every one. The sample holds 110,000 or so clones, 6.5% to 9.5% seen once. Material: PBMCs. The origin of the receptors is a woman aged 35 to 49 in good health and CMV-seropositive.

J is TRBJ2-7 and V is TRBV4-2, with D unclear. Germline V CDR1 and CDR2: LGHNA, YNFKEQ. The V gene lost 0 bases and the J gene lost 2 bases, with 8 bases spanning the gap. This CDR3 region has 14 residues. In nucleotides, the CDR3 is TGTGCCAGCAGCCAAGATGGGCAGGCCTACGAGCAGTACTTC. Translated, it gives CASSQDGQAYEQYF.

J is TRBJ2-4 and V is TRBV6-1, with 8 bases fitting TRBD1. Losses at the gene ends were 1 base for V and 6 bases for J; bases not matched to a gene: 5. The CDR3 extends over 15 amino acids. CDR1 and CDR2 from the germline V gene are MNHNS and SASEGT. The CDR3 DNA follows: TGTGCCAGCAGTGAAGGGGTAGACAGGGGAAACATTCAGTACTTC. Protein product: CASSEGVDRGNIQYF.

This clone was counted only a few times. This rearrangement joins TRBV15 to TRBJ1-4, with 7 bases identical to TRBD1. Germline lookup yields CDR1 LNHNV and CDR2 YYDKDF (reference sequence). The CDR3 covers 15 residues. J lost 3 bases, V lost 5 bases, and 6 bases had no gene match. The CDR3 here is CATSALQGSNEKLFF. The CDR3 DNA is TGTGCCACCAGCGCCCTACAGGGGTCTAATGAAAAACTGTTTTTT.

This rearrangement joins TRBV28 to TRBJ2-2; TRBD1 agrees at 7 bases. CDR3 length: 15 residues. Germline V gene lookup returns CDR1 MDHEN and CDR2 SYDVKM. V lost 6 bases to trimming and J lost 1 base; unmatched junction nucleotides: 5. The CDR3 here is CASSLRTGNTGELFF. As DNA, the CDR3 is TGTGCCAGCAGCCTAAGGACAGGGAACACCGGGGAGCTGTTTTTT.

The chain links TRBV7-9 to TRBJ1-1; D is perhaps TRBD1 (6 bases). The V gene lost 5 bases and the J gene lost 0 bases, with 10 bases spanning the gap. The CDR3 loop spans 14 amino acids. Per germline, CDR1 SEHNR and CDR2 FQNEAQ (reference sequence). CDR3 nucleotides: TGTGCCAGCAGCGTATCAGGGGTGAACACTGAAGCTTTCTTT. Protein: CASSVSGVNTEAFF.

J is TRBJ1-1 and V is TRBV5-5; TRBD1 matches 11 bases. With V trimmed by 2 bases and J by 3 bases, 6 bases remained unmatched. Germline CDR1 and CDR2: SGHKS and YYEKEE (reference sequence). The length of the CDR3 is 16 residues. The CDR3 nucleotides are TGTGCCAGCAGCTTAGGACAGGGGGCTAGTGACACTGAAGCTTTCTTT. Protein sequence: CASSLGQGASDTEAFF.

This clone was detected only a few times. The gene calls are TRBV19 and TRBJ1-6; the match to TRBD1 covers 8 bases. The V gene's germline CDR1 is LNHDA and CDR2 SQIVND (reference sequence). The length of the CDR3 is 14 residues. V was clipped by 7 bases and J by 7 bases; unmatched bases: 6. CDR3 in amino acids: CASTWTGMNSPLHF. The CDR3 DNA sequence: TGTGCCAGTACTTGGACAGGGATGAATTCACCCCTCCACTTT.

The chain recombines TRBV7-8 with TRBJ1-1, with D possibly being TRBD1 (5 bases). The V and J ends lost 5 bases and 0 bases respectively, with 22 bases between them. Germline V gene data show CDR1 as SGHVS and CDR2 as FQNEAQ. The CDR3 spans 18 residues. CDR3: CASSTPQAGLSVNTEAFF. DNA for the CDR3: TGTGCCAGCAGCACGCCGCAGGCGGGGCTTAGCGTGAACACTGAAGCTTTCTTT.

In its sample, this clone was seen a few times. CDR3 residues: CASSPRDQETQYF. Here the CDR3 DNA reads TGTGCCAGCTCACCGCGAGATCAAGAGACCCAGTACTTC. The chain is built from TRBV18 and TRBJ2-5; D is ambiguous. The CDR3 has 13 amino acids. The V gene lost 3 bases and the J gene lost 2 bases, with 7 bases spanning the gap. Germline CDR1 KGHSH, CDR2 LQKENI.

The rearrangement uses TRBV9 and TRBJ1-1, with unresolved D. Germline V gene sequence: CDR1 SGDLS, CDR2 YYNGEE. The CDR3 is made up of 15 amino acids. V dropped 4 bases and J dropped 7 bases, with 20 bases sitting between them. CDR3 amino acids: CASSPNQLEAGEAFF. For the CDR3, the DNA is TGTGCCAGCAGCCCCAACCAATTGGAGGCGGGTGAAGCTTTCTTT.

This clone has more than one count but fewer than ten. The V and J genes are TRBV28 and TRBJ1-2; D is unresolved. CDR1 MDHEN and CDR2 SYDVKM come from the germline V gene. Trimming removed 4 bases from V and 6 bases from J, with 15 bases in between. CDR3 length: 14 amino acids. DNA for the CDR3: TGTGCCAGCAGTTCTCAACTCGGGGAAAATGGCTACACCTTC. Amino acid sequence: CASSSQLGENGYTF.

This clone was counted only a few times. The V gene is TRBV27, the J gene TRBJ2-5; D is undetermined. V was trimmed by 1 base and J by 3 bases, leaving 6 bases between them. Germline CDR1 is MNHEY and CDR2 is SMNVEV (reference sequence). The CDR3 contains 13 residues. CDR3: CASSLWAEETQYF. For the CDR3, the DNA is TGTGCCAGCAGTTTATGGGCAGAAGAGACCCAGTACTTC.

This clone has more than one count but fewer than ten. The chain has TRBV5-6 and TRBJ2-7, with 8 bases lining up with TRBD1. This CDR3 has 14 residues. Germline-derived CDR1 and CDR2 are SGHDT and YYEEEE. Trimming cost V 0 bases and J 2 bases; bases outside gene matches: 1. The CDR3 spells CASSLDRGAYEQYF. The CDR3 nucleotides read TGTGCCAGCAGCTTGGACAGGGGGGCCTACGAGCAGTACTTC.

This chain joins TRBV28 and TRBJ1-6, with D possibly matching TRBD1 (5 bases). Trimming shortened V by 3 bases and J by 9 bases, and 12 bases separated the two germline ends. The CDR3 loop spans 14 amino acids. Looked up from germline, CDR1 is MDHEN and CDR2 is SYDVKM. CDR3: CASSLEQGGSPLHF. CDR3 DNA: TGTGCCAGCAGTTTGGAGCAGGGAGGTTCACCCCTCCACTTT.

This clone was seen only a few times. The chain joins TRBV28 to TRBJ1-2; 7 bases fit TRBD1. The CDR3 runs to 15 residues. The J segment lost 6 bases and the V segment lost 2 bases, leaving 9 bases of the junction unmatched. Germline values: CDR1 MDHEN, CDR2 SYDVKM. CDR3 region: CASSLKVQGSNGYTF. CDR3 nucleotides: TGTGCCAGCAGTTTAAAAGTACAGGGGTCGAATGGCTACACCTTC.

A few counts support this clone. This probably arose from a read error, given a far larger clone one base away. Other nucleotide sequences from this sample produce the same CDR3. The rearrangement uses TRBV6-5 and TRBJ2-3; D is perhaps TRBD2 (6 bases). There are 15 residues in the CDR3. Germline CDR1 reads MNHEY; CDR2 reads SVGAGI. Trimming pared 0 bases from V and 0 bases from J, leaving 7 bases between. The CDR3 DNA is TGTGCCAGCAGTTACTCACTAGCTAGCACAGATACGCAGTATTTT. It yields the protein CASSYSLASTDTQYF.

The chain combines TRBV12-5 with TRBJ1-1; D ambiguous. From germline, CDR1 is LGHNT and CDR2 FRNRAP. Trimming cost V 5 bases and J 0 bases, with 7 bases left between them. This CDR3 has 13 residues. CDR3 sequence: CASGGSLNTEAFF. The CDR3 bases are TGTGCTAGTGGTGGCTCCCTGAACACTGAAGCTTTCTTT.

This rearrangement joins TRBV19 to TRBJ1-6, with TRBD1 matching over 9 bases. Trimming at V came to 6 bases and at J to 6 bases, leaving 15 bases not matched to a gene. CDR1 is LNHDA, CDR2 SQIVND, per germline (reference sequence). CDR3 size: 18 residues. CDR3 sequence: CASSPIGYRGQGNSPLHF. Here the CDR3 DNA reads TGTGCCAGTAGCCCTATAGGCTACAGGGGGCAAGGTAATTCACCCCTCCACTTT.

V usage is TRBV6-1 and J usage is TRBJ1-5; D may be TRBD1 (6 bases). The germline V and J ends were trimmed by 11 bases and 7 bases, with 18 bases remaining between them. The CDR3 runs to 13 residues. Germline-derived CDR1 and CDR2 are MNHNS and SASEGT. CDR3 DNA sequence: TGTGCCGGAGGGACGGCGGGGGGCCAGCCCCAGCATTTT. Translated, it gives CAGGTAGGQPQHF.

This clone was detected only a few times. V gene TRBV25-1 combines with J gene TRBJ2-1; 8 bases are shared with TRBD2. This CDR3 comprises 14 residues. The J segment lost 7 bases and the V segment lost 7 bases, leaving 9 bases of the junction unmatched. Per germline, CDR1 MGHDK and CDR2 SYGVNS. CDR3 nucleotide sequence: TGTGCCAGCACCGGGGGGGCCTTATTAAATGAGCAGTTCTTC. Its translation: CASTGGALLNEQFF.

This chain joins TRBV27 and TRBJ1-1; D possibly corresponds to TRBD1 (5 bases). V lost 6 bases, J lost 0 bases, and 17 bases lay in between. The CDR3 is 16 amino acids. The germline CDR1 and CDR2 sequences are MNHEY and SMNVEV (reference sequence). The CDR3 loop is CASRREGALLNTEAFF. In DNA, the CDR3 is TGTGCCAGCAGAAGGGAAGGGGCACTCTTGAACACTGAAGCTTTCTTT.

The V gene is TRBV6-4, the J gene TRBJ1-5, with unresolved D. V was pared by 0 bases and J by 3 bases, with 9 bases between. The CDR3 runs to 15 residues. Germline CDR1 and CDR2: MRHNA and SNTAGT. The CDR3 region is CASSDSMQFNQPQHF. The CDR3, as DNA: TGTGCCAGCAGTGACTCTATGCAGTTCAATCAGCCCCAGCATTTT.

The rearrangement uses TRBV28 and TRBJ2-7, with a weak D call TRBD2 (6 bases). The CDR3 spans 14 residues. Germline V gene data show CDR1 as MDHEN and CDR2 as SYDVKM. The ends were cut back, 3 bases at V and 5 bases at J, with 14 bases in the middle. CDR3 loop: CASSFLGGSDEQYF. CDR3 sequence (DNA): TGTGCCAGCAGTTTTCTGGGGGGTTCCGACGAGCAGTACTTC.

This clone was counted ten times or more. This chain joins TRBV6-1 and TRBJ1-1; D gene ambiguous. This CDR3 is 15 amino acids long. From germline, CDR1 is MNHNS and CDR2 SASEGT. V lost 2 bases, J lost 0 bases, and 10 bases lay in between. CDR3 protein: CASSEFEVLNTEAFF. The CDR3 nucleotides are TGTGCCAGCAGTGAATTTGAGGTTTTGAACACTGAAGCTTTCTTT.

This clone showed up just a few times. V usage is TRBV5-4 and J usage is TRBJ2-4; D may be TRBD1 (6 bases). CDR1 SGHNT and CDR2 YYREEE come from the germline V gene (reference sequence). This CDR3 is built from 16 residues. The V end lost 4 bases, the J end lost 0 bases, and 14 bases lay between the germline ends. This chain's CDR3 is CASSPDSPLAKNIQYF. CDR3 nucleotide sequence: TGTGCCAGCAGCCCGGACAGTCCCTTAGCCAAAAACATTCAGTACTTC.

This clone has a handful of counts. J is TRBJ1-2 and V is TRBV27; D is unclear. Germline V gives CDR1 MNHEY, CDR2 SMNVEV (reference sequence). The germline V and J ends were trimmed by 5 bases and 3 bases, with 16 bases remaining between them. The length of the CDR3 is 15 residues. The CDR3 region has the DNA TGTGCCAGCAGTAGGTCCCGGAGGCCCCACTATGGCTACACCTTC. This translates into CASSRSRRPHYGYTF.